The rows below give T cell receptor beta chains drawn from one sample of a study of long-term antiretroviral therapy in people with HIV. Clones were sequenced by immunoSEQ multiplex PCR, and TCRdb holds only the in-frame ones, with some missing. The sample records 20,000 to 25,000 clones, 81% being singletons. The sequencing used unsorted PBMCs, collected 0.1 years before starting antiretroviral therapy. The receptors derive from a man aged 35-49 years with HIV. Both conserved end residues are part of each CDR3. Fields, in order: D gene, J gene, clone size, V gene, CDR3 DNA, CDR3 protein. D genes are given only for firm matches. Clone sizes are given selectively: once, few, many, or a class where the clone is expanded.

.,TRBJ2-7,.,TRBV11-2,TGTGCCAGCAGCCCCGCCAGACACGAGCAGTACTTC,CASSPARHEQYF
.,TRBJ1-2,once,TRBV7-8,TGTGCCAGCAGCTTAGGGACAAATAACTATGGCTACACCTTC,CASSLGTNNYGYTF
TRBD1,TRBJ1-1,.,TRBV10-3,TGTGCCACCCGACAGGGAGAGGACACTGAAGCTTTCTTT,CATRQGEDTEAFF
.,TRBJ2-1,.,TRBV7-9,TGTGCCAGCAGCCCCCGGTCTGAGCAGTTCTTC,CASSPRSEQFF
TRBD1,TRBJ2-4,.,TRBV19,TGTGCCAGTAGTATGTGGGACAGGGTAAGCATTCAGTACTTC,CASSMWDRVSIQYF
.,TRBJ2-6,once,TRBV27,TGTGCCAGCAGCCAACTAGCTGCTGGGGCCAACGTCCTGACTTTC,CASSQLAAGANVLTF
.,TRBJ1-2,.,TRBV7-9,TGTGCCAGCAGCTTAGATTTATATGGCTACACCTTC,CASSLDLYGYTF
TRBD1,TRBJ1-5,medium-sized,TRBV19,TGTGCCAGTAGTTTGGGACAGGGTGTAAATCAGCCCCAGCATTTT,CASSLGQGVNQPQHF
.,TRBJ1-5,.,TRBV19,TGTGCCAGTAGCCCCCAAGGGGGCAATCAGCCCCAGCATTTT,CASSPQGGNQPQHF
TRBD2,TRBJ2-7,.,TRBV19,TGTGCCAGTAGTATTGATCGCGGGAGGTACGAGCAGTACTTC,CASSIDRGRYEQYF
.,TRBJ2-1,.,TRBV29-1,TGCAGCGTTGAAAACGGAGCCATCTACAATGAGCAGTTCTTC,CSVENGAIYNEQFF
.,TRBJ1-3,.,TRBV29-1,TGCAGCGTCCTGAGCTCCCCAGGAAACACCATATATTTT,CSVLSSPGNTIYF
.,TRBJ2-2,.,TRBV27,TGTGCCAGCAGTTTATCCGCAGGGTCCACCGGGGAGCTGTTTTTT,CASSLSAGSTGELFF
TRBD1,TRBJ1-5,.,TRBV28,TGTGCCAGCAGTCTCGGGACAGCCCAGCCCCAGCATTTT,CASSLGTAQPQHF
.,TRBJ2-1,.,TRBV7-2,TGTGCCAGCAGCTTAGACGAGCGAGGTACTTACAATGAGCAGTTCTTC,CASSLDERGTYNEQFF
TRBD1,TRBJ2-4,.,TRBV7-2,TGTGCCAGCAGCTCGGACAGGGGTAACATTCAGTACTTC,CASSSDRGNIQYF
.,TRBJ2-5,.,TRBV7-9,TGTGCCAGCAGCTTAAGGGCCGCGCAGGAGGAGACCCAGTACTTC,CASSLRAAQEETQYF
.,TRBJ1-5,.,TRBV6-6,TGTGCCAGCAGGGGGGGGCAAGATCAGCCCCAGCATTTT,CASRGGQDQPQHF
.,TRBJ2-7,.,TRBV5-8,TGTGCCAGCAGCCGCCGAGGGGGGGACCACTACGAGCAGTACTTC,CASSRRGGDHYEQYF
.,TRBJ2-2,.,TRBV7-2,TGTGCCAGCAGCTTAGGACTACACACCGGGGAGCTGTTTTTT,CASSLGLHTGELFF
.,TRBJ1-1,.,TRBV29-1,TGCAGCGTTGAACAGGGAGGAAAAACTGAAGCTTTCTTT,CSVEQGGKTEAFF
TRBD1,TRBJ1-6,.,TRBV7-9,TGTGCCAGCAGCAAAAGACAGGGGGTCTATAATTCACCCCTCCACTTT,CASSKRQGVYNSPLHF
TRBD2,TRBJ2-3,.,TRBV29-1,TGCAGCGCCGGGACTAGCGGGAGAAATACGCAGTATTTT,CSAGTSGRNTQYF
.,TRBJ2-5,once,TRBV5-4,TGTGCCAGCAGCCCGACGGGGACAAGACAAGAGACCCAGTACTTC,CASSPTGTRQETQYF
TRBD1,TRBJ2-3,few,TRBV13,TGTGCCAGCAGCCCTCGGGACAGGGGCCCCGAAGATACGCAGTATTTT,CASSPRDRGPEDTQYF
.,TRBJ2-4,.,TRBV5-1,TGCGCCAGCAGCTTACAGGGAGCCAAAAACATTCAGTACTTC,CASSLQGAKNIQYF
TRBD1,TRBJ1-5,.,TRBV19,TGTGCCAGTAGCCGCGGGACAGGGGGCTCTCAGCCCCAGCATTTT,CASSRGTGGSQPQHF
.,TRBJ1-1,.,TRBV14,TGTGCCAGCAGGGGCGGGAACACTGAAGCTTTCTTT,CASRGGNTEAFF
TRBD1,TRBJ2-3,.,TRBV28,TGTGCCAGCAGAAGGACAGGGCGTTTGGATACGCAGTATTTT,CASRRTGRLDTQYF
.,TRBJ1-3,.,TRBV5-5,TGTGCCAGCAACGGTGGAAACACCATATATTTT,CASNGGNTIYF
.,TRBJ1-3,few,TRBV9,TGTGCCAGCAGCGTAAGGGAGGGGCGGTACTCTGGAAACACCATATATTTT,CASSVREGRYSGNTIYF
.,TRBJ2-7,.,TRBV6-1,TGTGCCAGCAGTGCGGGCTGGACCTACGAGCAGTACTTC,CASSAGWTYEQYF